This T cell receptor beta chain was sequenced for a study of blood T cell repertoires in COVID-19. The length of the CDR3 is 13 residues. Germline-derived CDR1 and CDR2 are MDHEN and SYDVKM. With V trimmed by 5 bases and J by 4 bases, 4 bases remained unmatched. The repertoire was sequenced with immunoSEQ multiplex PCR; TCRdb's copy has only in-frame clones and lacks some. The profile shows about 390,000 clones, 87% of them singletons. The TCR sequence derives from a woman aged 60 to 75 with COVID-19, enrolled during active disease. The J gene is TRBJ2-5, the V gene TRBV28; 7 bases line up with TRBD1. Sequencing input: peripheral blood. For the CDR3, the DNA is TGTGCCAGCAGTACCAACAGGGGAGAGACCCAGTACTTC. Protein product: CASSTNRGETQYF.